Below, 31 T cell receptor beta chains from the same sample are listed, as sequenced in a study of T-cell reconstitution after alpha-beta-depleted transplantation in children. Researchers prepared the TCRbeta library using unique molecular identifiers, the study reports. From the PCR reads, TCRdb called clonotypes with MiXCR, one entry per CDR3 protein. The table shows approximately 70,000 distinct CDR3 sequences, with roughly 4.9% occurring only once. Sequencing used PBMCs, mostly from graft donor cells, obtained 180 days after TCRalphabeta/CD19-depleted stem cell transplant. All receptors derive from a boy younger than two who had a stem cell transplant for acute myeloid leukemia, so the T cells may come from the graft donor.

This clonotype was picked up many times. This sequence joins TRBV4-3 and TRBJ1-1; TRBD1 matches 7 bases. The V gene end was trimmed by 5 bases and the J gene end by 2 bases; junction bases not matched to a gene: 8. CDR3 length: 15 residues. In germline, CDR1 is LGHNA, CDR2 YSLEER. Here the CDR3 reads CASSAQGPPNTEAFF. The CDR3 DNA reads TGCGCCAGCAGCGCACAGGGGCCCCCTAACACTGAAGCTTTCTTT.

This clonotype has ten or more counts. The chain links TRBV2 to TRBJ2-1; D call uncertain. The CDR3 spans 18 residues. V gave up 0 bases and J gave up 2 bases, with 17 bases separating them. Germline V CDR1 and CDR2: SNHLY, FYNNEI. This chain's CDR3 is CASSEALRGPVPYNEQFF. CDR3 DNA sequence: TGTGCCAGCAGTGAAGCGCTTCGTGGACCCGTCCCCTACAATGAGCAGTTCTTC.

This clonotype was recorded many times. This chain links TRBV6-2 or TRBV6-3 with TRBJ2-5; TRBD1 or TRBD2 may be the D gene (5 bases each). Germline CDR1 reads MNHEY; CDR2 reads SVGEGT. This CDR3 has 16 amino acids. The V end was cut by 1 base, the J end by 1 base, with 13 bases between. The CDR3 sequence: CASSYFRGPSQETQYF. CDR3 nucleotide sequence: TGTGCCAGCAGTTACTTCCGGGGACCCTCCCAAGAGACCCAGTACTTC.

In this sample, this clonotype turned up many times. The CDR3 DNA sequence: TGTGCCAGCAGCGAGCTCCCGGGACTAGCGGGGGTAGATACGCAGTATTTT. Translated, it gives CASSELPGLAGVDTQYF. The rearrangement links TRBV7-7 to TRBJ2-3, with 14 positions matching TRBD2. Germline assignment: CDR1 SSHAT and CDR2 FNYEAQ (reference sequence). The CDR3 consists of 17 residues. Unmatched junction bases numbered 9, after V lost 5 bases and J lost 5 bases.

The sample holds many counts of this clonotype. The chain employs TRBV20-1 and TRBJ2-1, with D perhaps matching TRBD2 (6 bases). CDR3 size: 13 residues. The germline V gene has CDR1 DFQATT and CDR2 SNEGSKA (reference sequence). V dropped 3 bases and J dropped 2 bases, with 8 bases sitting between them. The CDR3 loop reads CSASGTPYNEQFF. Here the CDR3 DNA reads TGCAGTGCTAGCGGGACTCCCTACAATGAGCAGTTCTTC.

At least ten counts were recorded for this clonotype. The V gene is TRBV12-3 or TRBV12-4, the J gene TRBJ1-2, with a weak D call TRBD1 (5 bases). The CDR3 sequence is 14 residues long. With 8 bases removed from V and 3 bases from J, the gap between germline ends came to 16 bases. CDR3 sequence: CASSTAKGYYGYTF. The CDR3 DNA reads as TGTGCCAGCTCGACAGCCAAGGGATACTATGGCTACACCTTC.

This clonotype was recorded at least ten times. The chain has TRBV12-3 or TRBV12-4 and TRBJ2-1; TRBD1 agrees at 7 bases. The CDR3 is 14 amino acids. The CDR3, as DNA: TGTGCAGACGCGAGGGGGACAGAGTACAATGAGCAGTTCTTC. Translation gives CADARGTEYNEQFF.

This clonotype showed up many times. The rearrangement uses TRBV7-2 and TRBJ2-7, with 9 nucleotides matching TRBD1. Germline CDR1 and CDR2: SGHTA and FQGNSA. J gave up 1 base and V 6 bases, and 4 bases lay outside the gene matches. This CDR3 has 14 amino acids. As DNA, the CDR3 is TGTGCCAGCAGTTTGGACAGGGGATCCTACGAGCAGTACTTC. This encodes CASSLDRGSYEQYF.

There are many counts of this clonotype. V and J are TRBV7-8 and TRBJ1-1; a possible D gene is TRBD1 (5 bases). The germline V gene has CDR1 SGHVS and CDR2 FQNEAQ. Trimming shortened V by 0 bases and J by 3 bases, and 11 bases separated the two germline ends. The CDR3 spans 15 residues. CDR3 in DNA: TGTGCCAGCAGCTTAGCGGGGGGTTTCGACACTGAAGCTTTCTTT. It translates to CASSLAGGFDTEAFF.

This clonotype was found many times. This chain uses TRBV20-1 with TRBJ2-1, with 11 positions matching TRBD2. The CDR3 runs to 15 residues. Trimming cost V 2 bases and J 4 bases; bases outside gene matches: 4. Germline CDR1 and CDR2: DFQATT and SNEGSKA (reference sequence). The CDR3 DNA reads as TGCAGTGCTAGACCCGGGACTAGCGGTTACAATGAGCAGTTCTTC. Its protein product is CSARPGTSGYNEQFF.

This clonotype has ten or more counts. CDR3 region: CSAAAAGWYQETQYF. As DNA, the CDR3 is TGCAGTGCCGCGGCGGCTGGATGGTACCAAGAGACCCAGTACTTC. The chain links TRBV20-1 to TRBJ2-5; D gene uncertain. Germline V gene data show CDR1 as DFQATT and CDR2 as SNEGSKA (reference sequence). Between the trimmed V and J ends, which lost 6 bases and 0 bases, there was a span of 17 bases. The length of the CDR3 is 15 residues.

This clonotype has a count of ten or more. The rearrangement joins TRBV12-3 or TRBV12-4 to TRBJ2-2; the D gene is possibly TRBD1 (5 bases). V was pared by 5 bases and J by 3 bases, with 13 bases between. This CDR3 has 15 amino acids. The CDR3 reads CASSNRRSDTGELFF. In nucleotides, the CDR3 is TGTGCCAGCAGTAACAGGAGATCGGACACCGGGGAGCTGTTTTTT.

Many counts were recorded for this clonotype. This chain links TRBV11-2 with TRBJ2-2; tentatively, D is TRBD1 (5 bases). CDR3 length equals 13 residues. The V gene lost 5 bases and the J gene lost 6 bases, with 10 bases spanning the gap. The germline CDR1 and CDR2 sequences are SGHAT and FQNNGV. CDR3 protein: CASSTDSSGELFF. CDR3 coding DNA: TGTGCCAGCAGCACCGACAGCTCCGGGGAGCTGTTTTTT.

This clonotype was picked up many times. The chain uses TRBV5-1 and TRBJ2-2; a weak D match, TRBD1 (6 bases). Trimming shortened V by 2 bases and J by 1 base, and 18 bases separated the two germline ends. The CDR3 sequence is 18 residues long. Germline CDR1 SGHRS, CDR2 YFSETQ. The chain's CDR3 is CASSLPTGLKRNTGELFF. The CDR3 region has the DNA TGCGCCAGCAGCTTACCGACAGGCCTTAAACGGAACACCGGGGAGCTGTTTTTT. Looking up the rest from reference TRBV5-1 and TRBJ2-2 gives the full variable domain: KAGVTQTPRYLIKTRGQQVTLSCSPISGHRSVSWYQQTPGQGLQFLFEYFSETQRNKGNFPGRFSGRQFSNSRSEMNVSTLELGDSALYLCASSLPTGLKRNTGELFFGEGSRLTVL.

The gene calls are TRBV30 and TRBJ1-1, with no clear D. V lost 5 bases and J lost 1, with 11 bases in between. The germline CDR1 and CDR2 sequences are GTSNPN and SVGIG (reference sequence). This CDR3 region has 13 residues. The CDR3 region is CAWGVGENTEAFF. CDR3 nucleotides: TGTGCCTGGGGGGTTGGGGAGAACACTGAAGCTTTCTTT.

This clonotype was seen at least ten times. The chain uses TRBV10-3 and TRBJ2-7, with D possibly being TRBD1 (5 bases). This CDR3 spans 12 amino acids. Per germline, CDR1 ENHRY and CDR2 SYGVKD. The ends were cut back, 2 bases at V and 4 bases at J, with 6 bases in the middle. In DNA form, the CDR3 reads TGTGCCATCAGTGAGACAGGTTACGAGCAGTACGTC. The encoded protein is CAISETGYEQYV.

A word on this clonotype: A much larger clone lies a single base off, so this may be a read error. As the CDR3 is not closed by the conserved phenylalanine or tryptophan, this likely results from a read error. The rearrangement joins TRBV3-1 to TRBJ2-1, with 8 bases identical to TRBD2. CDR1 and CDR2 from the germline V gene are LGHDT and YNNKEL (reference sequence). Trimming took 3 bases from V and 0 from J; bases not matched to a gene: 1. The CDR3 has 15 residues. CDR3 nucleotide sequence: TGTGCCAGCAGCCATAGCGGGGCCTCCTACAATGAGCAGTTCTTA. Encoded protein: CASSHSGASYNEQFL.

J is TRBJ1-4 and V is TRBV7-9; D may be TRBD1 (5 bases). The CDR3 spans 15 residues. Germline values: CDR1 SEHNR, CDR2 FQNEAQ (reference sequence). V was shortened by 9 bases and J by 5 bases, with 19 bases between the two germline ends. The CDR3 nucleotides are TGTGCCAGTACTCCGGGACGCAGGGAAAATGAAAAACTGTTTTTT. It specifies CASTPGRRENEKLFF.

This clonotype was recorded many times. This rearrangement joins TRBV20-1 to TRBJ2-1; 7 nucleotides agree with TRBD2. Per germline, CDR1 DFQATT and CDR2 SNEGSKA (reference sequence). The ends lost 1 base at V and 6 bases at J; junction bases unmatched: 6. The CDR3 runs to 14 residues. CDR3 residues: CSARGGGGVNEQFF. CDR3 DNA sequence: TGCAGTGCTAGAGGGGGGGGAGGGGTCAATGAGCAGTTCTTC.

The sample holds many counts of this clonotype. The rearrangement joins TRBV5-1 to TRBJ1-4; maybe TRBD1 (6 bases). CDR3 length equals 17 residues. The V end was cut by 0 bases, the J end by 5 bases, with 17 bases between. CDR1 SGHRS and CDR2 YFSETQ come from the germline V gene. CDR3 amino acids: CASSLGGTGAQNEKLFF. The DNA for the CDR3 is TGCGCCAGCAGCTTGGGCGGGACGGGGGCGCAGAATGAAAAACTGTTTTTT.

This clonotype was picked up many times. The chain joins TRBV4-3 to TRBJ2-1, with 10 bases that match TRBD2. V gave up 1 base and J gave up 5 bases; unmatched junction bases: 14. The germline V gene has CDR1 LGHNA and CDR2 YSLEER. The CDR3 totals 19 residues. CDR3 amino acids: CASSQGWRISGGPNNEQFF. For the CDR3, the DNA is TGCGCCAGCAGCCAAGGTTGGCGAATTAGCGGGGGGCCGAACAATGAGCAGTTCTTC.

This clonotype was found once. The chain links TRBV5-1 to TRBJ2-1, with 8 bases matching TRBD1. This CDR3 has 15 amino acids. The germline CDR1 and CDR2 sequences are SGHRS and YFSETQ. Losses at the gene ends were 2 bases for V and 0 bases for J; bases not matched to a gene: 1. CDR3 sequence (DNA): TGCGCCAGCAGCTTTGACAGGGGCTCCTACAATGAGCAGTTCTTC. Protein sequence: CASSFDRGSYNEQFF.

V is TRBV4-3 and J is TRBJ1-1; 7 nucleotides match TRBD1. V was clipped by 4 bases and J by 0 bases; unmatched bases: 8. The germline V gene has CDR1 LGHNA and CDR2 YSLEER. CDR3 length: 16 residues. The CDR3 bases are TGCGCCAGCAGCCGAGGGACAGATACCATGAACACTGAAGCTTTCTTT. Its protein product is CASSRGTDTMNTEAFF.

This clonotype was seen ten or more times. CDR3 DNA sequence: TGTGCCAGCAGCTTAGGTTCTGAAGCTTTCTTT. Translating it yields CASSLGSEAFF. The chain combines TRBV7-8 with TRBJ1-1, with D unresolved. The CDR3 has 11 amino acids. Trimming shortened V by 1 base and J by 6 bases, and 3 bases separated the two germline ends. Germline V CDR1 and CDR2: SGHVS, FQNEAQ.

This clonotype was counted ten times or more. The chain links TRBV5-1 to TRBJ2-5; 9 bases are a match to TRBD2. V trimming: 4 bases; J trimming: 5 bases; junction bases outside the gene matches: 9. This CDR3 contains 15 residues. Germline V gene sequence: CDR1 SGHRS, CDR2 YFSETQ. This CDR3 is CASSGRTSVRETQYF. The CDR3 DNA sequence: TGCGCCAGCAGCGGGAGGACTAGCGTTCGGGAGACCCAGTACTTC. Combining the CDR3 with reference TRBV5-1 and TRBJ2-5 gives the whole variable domain KAGVTQTPRYLIKTRGQQVTLSCSPISGHRSVSWYQQTPGQGLQFLFEYFSETQRNKGNFPGRFSGRQFSNSRSEMNVSTLELGDSALYLCASSGRTSVRETQYFGPGTRLLVL.

This clonotype was counted a few times. The rearrangement uses TRBV10-1 and TRBJ2-2; 7 positions match TRBD1. V shed 5 bases and J 6 bases; nucleotides not matched to a gene: 12. Germline CDR1 WNHNN, CDR2 SYGVQD (reference sequence). The CDR3 spans 16 residues. CDR3 amino acids: CASSLATRGKAGELFF. DNA of the CDR3: TGCGCCAGCAGTTTGGCTACCAGGGGGAAGGCCGGGGAGCTGTTTTTT.

This clonotype was counted ten times or more. The chain combines TRBV10-3 with TRBJ2-1; 12 bases align to TRBD2. Germline CDR1 and CDR2: ENHRY and SYGVKD. The CDR3 consists of 16 residues. V lost 3 bases, J lost 8 bases, and 8 bases stayed unmatched. As DNA, the CDR3 is TGTGCCATCAGTGATTGGCCTAGCGGGGGGGCCCATGAGCAGTTCTTC. Translating it yields CAISDWPSGGAHEQFF.

V and J are TRBV20-1 and TRBJ1-3; D gene unclear. Germline CDR1 DFQATT, CDR2 SNEGSKA (reference sequence). V was shortened by 6 bases and J by 4 bases, with 10 bases between the two germline ends. The CDR3 extends over 12 amino acids. In DNA, the CDR3 is TGCAGTGCCTGGGCGGAGGGAAACACCATATATTTT. Residues: CSAWAEGNTIYF.

This clonotype was seen repeatedly, ten times or more. The chain couples TRBV7-2 to TRBJ1-6; D is unresolved. Trimming took off 7 bases at V and 7 bases at J, with 5 bases between the two ends. This CDR3 has 11 residues. Germline values: CDR1 SGHTA, CDR2 FQGNSA. The CDR3 DNA is TGTGCCAGCAAGGAGAATTCACCCCTCCACTTT. It translates to CASKENSPLHF.

This clonotype came up many times. The rearrangement joins TRBV30 to TRBJ2-7; D possibly matches TRBD1 or TRBD2 (5 bases each). The germline V and J ends were trimmed by 0 bases and 1 base, with 10 bases remaining between them. The CDR3 runs to 14 residues. Per germline, CDR1 GTSNPN and CDR2 SVGIG (reference sequence). CDR3 sequence reads: CAWSVGAGSYEQYF. CDR3 nucleotide sequence: TGTGCCTGGAGTGTAGGGGCGGGTTCCTACGAGCAGTACTTC.

This clonotype has ten or more counts. The chain links TRBV6-2 or TRBV6-3 to TRBJ2-1; D may be TRBD1 (5 bases). V shed 7 bases and J shed 1 base, with 17 bases lying between them. The CDR3 length is 16 residues. CDR1 is MNHEY, CDR2 SVGEGT, per germline. The CDR3 nucleotides are TGTGCCAGCACTAGTACAGGCGCCAATTCCTACAATGAGCAGTTCTTC. It encodes CASTSTGANSYNEQFF.